This TCR beta chain was retrieved from a study of T cells in localized non-small cell lung cancer. Study-wide results and limits: The tumor had only one region sequenced, so heterogeneity remains possible. An association was observed between higher blood T cell density and longer overall survival. Adjacent lung tissue had a median about 58 of the top 100 clones found in the tumor.

The ends were cut back, 7 bases at V and 7 bases at J, with 17 bases in the middle. This CDR3 is 14 amino acids long. CDR1 is SGHAT, CDR2 FQNNGV, per germline. Produced via immunoSEQ multiplex PCR; TCRdb's table is partial and in-frame only. Of about 45,000 clones listed, about 86% are singletons. A word on this clone: Antigen: not known.

The TCR was taken from a man aged 35 to 69 with stage III lung adenocarcinoma. The rearrangement uses TRBV11-2 and TRBJ2-1; D may match TRBD1 or TRBD2 (7 bases each). The sample consisted of peripheral blood mononuclear cells, taken before any cancer treatment. The CDR3, as DNA: TGTGCCAGCACCCAGGGGGGGGGATGGAATGAGCAGTTCTTC. As protein: CASTQGGGWNEQFF. The entire variable domain, with the rest obtained from reference TRBV11-2 and TRBJ2-1, is as follows: EAGVAQSPRYKIIEKRQSVAFWCNPISGHATLYWYQQILGQGPKLLIQFQNNGVVDDSQLPKDRFSAERLKGVDSTLKIQPAKLEDSAVYLCASTQGGGWNEQFFGPGTRLTVL.